These 13 T cell receptor beta chains share one sample of origin, sequenced in a study of beta chain features in type 1 diabetes (dated by TCRdb to the late 2010s). The library was generated by the immunoSEQ multiplex PCR assay. The entire isolated RNA was reverse transcribed using the High Capacity cDNA Reverse Transcription Kit, and thus expressed TCRB transcripts were sequenced. This immuneACCESS table, as held by TCRdb, lists in-frame sequences with V and J called but not all clones. Of the missing ones, under half trace to an unresolved V gene in checked studies; the others have no known cause. The sample table shows 300,000 to 400,000 clones, and 8% are seen once. The top ten clones comprise 0.44% of the sample. Sequenced material: central memory CD4+ T cells from blood. The receptor source for this set is a young woman in good health.

This clone showed up just a few times. The chain employs TRBV5-4 and TRBJ2-3, with unresolved D. Trimming removed 0 bases from V and 2 bases from J, with 10 bases in between. The CDR3 is made up of 15 amino acids. Per the germline V gene, CDR1 is SGHNT and CDR2 is YYREEE (reference sequence). Written as DNA, the CDR3 is TGTGCCAGCAGCTTGGACGGACCCTACACAGATACGCAGTATTTT. Protein: CASSLDGPYTDTQYF.

In this sample, this clone turned up a few times. This chain links TRBV21-1 with TRBJ1-2; the table's D call TRBD1 went unverified against the DNA. TRBV21-1 counts as a pseudogene. CDR3 length: 12 residues. Here the CDR3 DNA reads TGTGCCAGCATAGGGGGTTACTATGGCTACACCTTC. This encodes CASIGGYYGYTF.

This clone was observed a handful of times. Different DNA sequences within this sample yield the same CDR3. The chain has TRBV5-1 and TRBJ2-5; 9 bases agree with TRBD1. The CDR3 sequence is 14 residues long. The J segment lost 5 bases and the V segment lost 4 bases, leaving 6 bases of the junction unmatched. Germline CDR1 is SGHRS and CDR2 is YFSETQ. The chain's CDR3 is CASSPGTGRETQYF. The CDR3 nucleotides read TGCGCCAGCAGCCCCGGGACAGGGAGGGAGACCCAGTACTTC.

CDR3 coding DNA: TGTGCCAGCAGCTTAGGGACTAGTTGGAACCAAGAGACCCAGTACTTC. Its protein product is CASSLGTSWNQETQYF. This chain uses TRBV7-2 with TRBJ2-5; 7 bases fit TRBD2. The CDR3 is made up of 16 amino acids. After removal of 1 base from V and 0 bases from J, the junction contained 5 bases not matched to a gene. Germline V gene lookup returns CDR1 SGHTA and CDR2 FQGNSA.

This clone has ten or more counts. This chain joins TRBV2 and TRBJ2-4; D is possibly TRBD1 (5 bases). Trimming took off 4 bases at V and 7 bases at J, with 11 bases between the two ends. The CDR3 has 13 amino acids. The germline gives CDR1 SNHLY, CDR2 FYNNEI. Here the CDR3 reads CASSALTVNIQYF. DNA for the CDR3: TGTGCCAGCAGTGCCTTGACAGTGAACATTCAGTACTTC.

V and J are TRBV10-3 and TRBJ1-3, with TRBD1 matching 8 bases. V was pared by 9 bases and J by 1 base, with 8 bases of the junction left unmatched. Germline assignment: CDR1 ENHRY and CDR2 SYGVKD. The CDR3 loop spans 15 amino acids. DNA for the CDR3: TGTGCCATTGTTATCCAGGGGGCATCTGGAAACACCATATATTTT. Protein: CAIVIQGASGNTIYF.

The gene calls are TRBV4-2 and TRBJ2-1, with TRBD2 matching 8 bases. The CDR3 has 13 amino acids. V shed 1 base, J shed 9 bases, and the junction held 2 bases outside the gene matches. Germline loops: CDR1 LGHNA, CDR2 YNFKEQ. The CDR3 DNA reads as TGTGCCAGCAGCCAAGCGGGAGGGGGTGAGCAGTTCTTC. It specifies CASSQAGGGEQFF.

The chain has TRBV5-1 and TRBJ2-3; tentatively, D is TRBD2 (5 bases). The V end lost 4 bases, the J end lost 2 bases, and 17 bases lay between the germline ends. This CDR3 region has 16 residues. Germline lookup yields CDR1 SGHRS and CDR2 YFSETQ. CDR3 sequence reads: CASSPPWASSTDTQYF. CDR3 in DNA: TGCGCCAGCAGCCCCCCTTGGGCTAGCTCCACAGATACGCAGTATTTT.

J is TRBJ1-1 and V is TRBV9; D not certain. This CDR3 has 14 residues. Germline-derived CDR1 and CDR2 are SGDLS and YYNGEE. Trimming removed 3 bases from V and 4 bases from J, with 13 bases in between. CDR3 sequence: CASSAQRWGTEAFF. The CDR3 bases are TGTGCCAGCAGCGCCCAAAGATGGGGCACTGAAGCTTTCTTT.

A few counts support this clone. This rearrangement joins TRBV15 to TRBJ2-5; D not certain. Germline V CDR1 and CDR2: LNHNV, YYDKDF (reference sequence). Trimming took 0 bases from V and 4 from J, leaving 6 bases between them. This CDR3 comprises 13 residues. CDR3 protein: CATSRDHAETQYF. DNA of the CDR3: TGTGCCACCAGCAGAGATCACGCAGAGACCCAGTACTTC.

V gene TRBV6-6 combines with J gene TRBJ2-5; D is unresolved. The CDR3 loop spans 16 amino acids. Per the germline V gene, CDR1 is MNHNY and CDR2 is SVGAGI (reference sequence). Trimming cost V 6 bases and J 1 base, with 18 bases left between them. CDR3 loop: CASSPGWAGGQETQYF. The CDR3 coding sequence is TGTGCCAGCAGCCCTGGGTGGGCAGGCGGCCAAGAGACCCAGTACTTC.

The chain employs TRBV6-1 and TRBJ2-5, with D uncertain. The DNA end favors TRBJ2-7, so the J call may be wrong. CDR1 and CDR2 (germline): MNHNS, SASEGT. CDR3 length: 12 amino acids. In DNA, the CDR3 is TGTGCCAGCGGTCCGCAGAGCTACGAGCAGTACTTC. Its protein is CASGPQSYEQYF.

This clone was recorded a few times. The chain employs TRBV18 and TRBJ2-3, with D perhaps matching TRBD2 (5 bases). Trimming removed 1 base from V and 0 bases from J, with 8 bases in between. Looked up from germline, CDR1 is KGHSH and CDR2 is LQKENI. This CDR3 is built from 15 residues. CDR3 in DNA: TGTGCCAGCTCACCACAAGGACTCAGCACAGATACGCAGTATTTT. It yields the protein CASSPQGLSTDTQYF. The full variable domain, rest sourced from reference TRBV18 and TRBJ2-3, is NAGVMQNPRHLVRRRGQEARLRCSPMKGHSHVYWYRQLPEEGLKFMVYLQKENIIDESGMPKERFSAEFPKEGPSILRIQQVVRGDSAAYFCASSPQGLSTDTQYFGPGTRLTVL.